This record looks at one TCR beta chain sequence and its context. Its antigen is not identified. This entry comes from a study of regulatory dendritic cells for organ transplantation. Points from the study as a whole: Memory CD8+ T cells were the most oligoclonal; naive cells were highly diverse. Among resting subsets, memory CD8+ cells contained the most alloreactive clonotypes.

Using immunoSEQ multiplex PCR, the repertoire was profiled, and TCRdb retains in-frame clones only, with some absent. This sample has about 34,000 clones, with about 88% found just once. FACS sorted CD4+ or CD8+ T cells into CD45RA+ naive and CD45RO+ memory. Unmatched junction bases numbered 9, after V lost 0 bases and J lost 2 bases. The germline V gene has CDR1 WNHNN and CDR2 SYGVQD (reference sequence). The length of the CDR3 is 18 residues. The V call is TRBV10-1, the J call TRBJ2-1; 8 bases agree with TRBD2. The clonotype originates from a human donor in good health. Sequencing was done on a sample of naive CD4+ T cells from blood. Indicated subset: CD45RA+ naive T cells. The CDR3 bases are TGCGCCAGCAGTGAGTCCCTACTTCGGACTAGCACCTACAATGAGCAGTTCTTC. This encodes CASSESLLRTSTYNEQFF.